What follows are 4 T cell receptor beta chains derived from one specimen sequenced in a study of CD4 T cells in relation to SARS-CoV-2 and coronaviruses. Some clones are missing from TCRdb's copy, which holds only in-frame ones; the method was immunoSEQ multiplex PCR. The table includes 35,000 to 40,000 clones, roughly 85% detected once. Sequenced sample: memory CD4+ T cells from PBMCs. The origin of the receptors is an adult with COVID-19.

This clone is a singleton in its sample. The CDR3 coding sequence is TGTGCCACCAGTGATAGTCGTACCGGGACAGGTCTCTACGAGCAGTACTTC. Encoded protein: CATSDSRTGTGLYEQYF. The chain combines TRBV24-1 with TRBJ2-7, with 8 positions matching TRBD1. CDR1 is KGHDR, CDR2 SFDVKD, per germline. The CDR3 is 17 amino acids. The J segment lost 3 bases and the V segment lost 3 bases, leaving 12 bases of the junction unmatched.

This chain uses TRBV11-3 with TRBJ2-3, with 8 nucleotides matching TRBD2. CDR3 length: 17 amino acids. Per germline, CDR1 SGHNT and CDR2 YENEEA. Trimming removed 5 bases from V and 2 bases from J; junction bases left unmatched: 12. As DNA, the CDR3 is TGTGCCAGCAGCCCACGCCTTAGCGGGGAGAACACAGATACGCAGTATTTT. This codes for CASSPRLSGENTDTQYF.

The chain employs TRBV5-4 and TRBJ1-5; tentatively, D is TRBD1 (5 bases). CDR3 size: 16 residues. From germline, CDR1 is SGHNT and CDR2 YYREEE (reference sequence). Trimming removed 4 bases at V and 9 bases at J, with 23 bases between. CDR3 sequence (DNA): TGTGCCAGCAGCGCTTGGGGCGCGGGGCCCGGTGGGCCCCAGCATTTT. Translation gives CASSAWGAGPGGPQHF.

This chain connects TRBV15 to TRBJ2-7; D is perhaps TRBD2 (7 bases). Looked up from germline, CDR1 is LNHNV and CDR2 is YYDKDF (reference sequence). This CDR3 is 15 amino acids long. Trimming stripped 3 bases from V and 0 bases from J, with 12 bases between. DNA for the CDR3: TGTGCCACCAGCAGGGGGGGGCTGAGCTCCTACGAGCAGTACTTC. It specifies CATSRGGLSSYEQYF.